This T cell receptor (beta chain) comes out of a study of T cells in tumors after PD-1 blockade. The protocol was immunoSEQ multiplex PCR, while the TCRdb copy is restricted to in-frame clones and leaves out a portion. The sample consists of roughly 33,000 clones, more than 70% of them appearing once. This clonotype was sampled from a human donor with basal cell carcinoma. This specimen was PBMCs, taken before anti-PD-1 treatment.

The CDR3 bases are TGTGCCTGGAGTGTTGGGTCAGGGGCCAATCAGCCCCAGCATTTT. It specifies CAWSVGSGANQPQHF. The rearrangement links TRBV30 to TRBJ1-5, with a tentative D call TRBD1 (6 bases). CDR1 is GTSNPN, CDR2 SVGIG, per germline (reference sequence). Between the trimmed V and J ends, which lost 0 bases and 3 bases, there was a span of 12 bases. This CDR3 is 15 amino acids long. Based on the CDR3 plus reference TRBV30 and TRBJ1-5, the full variable domain is SQTIHQWPATLVQPVGSPLSLECTVEGTSNPNLYWYRQAAGRGLQLLFYSVGIGQISSEVPQNLSASRPQDRQFILSSKKLLLSDSGFYLCAWSVGSGANQPQHFGDGTRLSIL.